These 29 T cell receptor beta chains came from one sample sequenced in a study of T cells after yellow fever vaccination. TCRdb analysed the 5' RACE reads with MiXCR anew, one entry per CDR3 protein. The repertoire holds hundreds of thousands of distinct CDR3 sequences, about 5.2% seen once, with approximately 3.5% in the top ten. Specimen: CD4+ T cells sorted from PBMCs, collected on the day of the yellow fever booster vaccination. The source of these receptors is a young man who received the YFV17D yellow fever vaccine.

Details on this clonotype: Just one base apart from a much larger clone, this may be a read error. The CDR3 DNA follows: TGTGCCAGCAGCTTAGAATGGATCTATGGCTACACCTTC. It specifies CASSLEWIYGYTF. This chain links TRBV7-9 with TRBJ1-2, with D unresolved. Germline V gene data show CDR1 as SEHNR and CDR2 as FQNEAQ (reference sequence). CDR3 length equals 13 residues. V gave up 1 base and J gave up 4 bases, with 7 bases separating them. Full variable domain (remainder filled in from reference TRBV7-9 and TRBJ1-2): DTGVSQNPRHKITKRGQNVTFRCDPISEHNRLYWYRQTLGQGPEFLTYFQNEAQLEKSRLLSDRFSAERPKGSFSTLEIQRTEQGDSAMYLCASSLEWIYGYTFGSGTRLTVV.

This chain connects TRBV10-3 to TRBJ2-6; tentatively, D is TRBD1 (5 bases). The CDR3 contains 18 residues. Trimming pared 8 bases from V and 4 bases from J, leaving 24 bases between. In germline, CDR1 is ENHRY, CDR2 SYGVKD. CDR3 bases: TGTGCCATCTATTCCGGACACCTTCCTCTTGGAGGGGCCAACGTCCTGACTTTC. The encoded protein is CAIYSGHLPLGGANVLTF.

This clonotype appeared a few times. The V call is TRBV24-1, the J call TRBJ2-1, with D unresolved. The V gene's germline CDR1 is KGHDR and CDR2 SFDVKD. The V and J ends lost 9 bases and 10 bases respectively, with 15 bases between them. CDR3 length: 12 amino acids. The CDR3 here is CATSGGDREQFF. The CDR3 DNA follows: TGTGCCACCTCAGGTGGCGACCGAGAGCAGTTCTTC.

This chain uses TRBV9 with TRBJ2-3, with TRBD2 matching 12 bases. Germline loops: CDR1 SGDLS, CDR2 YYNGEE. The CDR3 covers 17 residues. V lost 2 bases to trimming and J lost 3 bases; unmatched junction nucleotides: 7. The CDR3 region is CASSVSTSGGPTDTQYF. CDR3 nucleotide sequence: TGTGCCAGCAGCGTTTCAACTAGCGGGGGGCCTACAGATACGCAGTATTTT.

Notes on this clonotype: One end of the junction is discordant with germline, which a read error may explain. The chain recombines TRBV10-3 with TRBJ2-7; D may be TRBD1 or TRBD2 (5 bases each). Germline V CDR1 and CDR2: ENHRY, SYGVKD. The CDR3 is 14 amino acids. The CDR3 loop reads CATSQGTPRYEQYF. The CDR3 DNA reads TGTGCCACCAGTCAAGGGACGCCAAGATACGAGCAGTACTTC.

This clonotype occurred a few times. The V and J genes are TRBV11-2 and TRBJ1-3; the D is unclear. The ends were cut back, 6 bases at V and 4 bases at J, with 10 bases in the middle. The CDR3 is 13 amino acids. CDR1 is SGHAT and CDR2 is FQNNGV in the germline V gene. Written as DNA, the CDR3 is TGTGCCAGCAGAAAGGGTATGGGAAACACCATATATTTT. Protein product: CASRKGMGNTIYF. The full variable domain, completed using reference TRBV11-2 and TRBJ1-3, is EAGVAQSPRYKIIEKRQSVAFWCNPISGHATLYWYQQILGQGPKLLIQFQNNGVVDDSQLPKDRFSAERLKGVDSTLKIQPAKLEDSAVYLCASRKGMGNTIYFGEGSWLTVV.

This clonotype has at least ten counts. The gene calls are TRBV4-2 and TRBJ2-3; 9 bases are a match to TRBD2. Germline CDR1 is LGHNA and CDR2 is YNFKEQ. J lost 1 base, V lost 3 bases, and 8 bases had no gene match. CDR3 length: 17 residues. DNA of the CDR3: TGTGCCAGCAGCCACTCGGCGGCTAGCGGGGGCACAGATACGCAGTATTTT. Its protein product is CASSHSAASGGTDTQYF.

CDR3 DNA: TGCAGTGCTAGAGCAAGGACAGACTCTGGGGCCAACGTCCTGACTTTC. This sequence encodes CSARARTDSGANVLTF. The V and J genes are TRBV20-1 and TRBJ2-6; a possible D gene is TRBD1 (6 bases). V dropped 1 base and J dropped 0 bases, with 10 bases sitting between them. Germline CDR1 DFQATT, CDR2 SNEGSKA (reference sequence). This CDR3 is 16 amino acids long.

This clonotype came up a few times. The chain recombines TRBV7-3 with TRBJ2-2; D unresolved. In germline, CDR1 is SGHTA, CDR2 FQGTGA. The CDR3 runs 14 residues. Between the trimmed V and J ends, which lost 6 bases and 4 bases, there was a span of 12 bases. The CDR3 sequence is CASRSGRTTGELFF. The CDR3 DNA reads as TGTGCCAGCAGGTCCGGGCGAACCACCGGGGAGCTGTTTTTT. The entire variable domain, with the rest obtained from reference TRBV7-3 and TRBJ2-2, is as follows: GAGVSQTPSNKVTEKGKYVELRCDPISGHTALYWYRQSLGQGPEFLIYFQGTGAADDSGLPNDRFFAVRPEGSVSTLKIQRTERGDSAVYLCASRSGRTTGELFFGEGSRLTVL.

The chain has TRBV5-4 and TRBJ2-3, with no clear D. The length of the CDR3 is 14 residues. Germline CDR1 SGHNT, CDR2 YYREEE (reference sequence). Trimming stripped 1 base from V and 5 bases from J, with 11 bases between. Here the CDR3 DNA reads TGTGCCAGCAGCTTGAGCTTCAGCGTAGATACGCAGTATTTT. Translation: CASSLSFSVDTQYF.

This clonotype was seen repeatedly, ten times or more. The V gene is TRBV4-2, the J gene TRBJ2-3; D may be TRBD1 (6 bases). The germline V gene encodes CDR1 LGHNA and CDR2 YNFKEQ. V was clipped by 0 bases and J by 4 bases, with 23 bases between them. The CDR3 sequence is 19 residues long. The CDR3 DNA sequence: TGTGCCAGCAGCCAAGAGGGGACACGTGGGACCCCGGGCGCAGATACGCAGTATTTT. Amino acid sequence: CASSQEGTRGTPGADTQYF.

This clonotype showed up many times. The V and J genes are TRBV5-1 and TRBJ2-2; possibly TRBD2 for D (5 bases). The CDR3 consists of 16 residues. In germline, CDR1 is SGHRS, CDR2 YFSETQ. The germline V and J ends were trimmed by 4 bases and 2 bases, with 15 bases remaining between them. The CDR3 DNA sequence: TGCGCCAGCAGCCCACCCTGGGGAGCAAACACCGGGGAGCTGTTTTTT. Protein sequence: CASSPPWGANTGELFF.

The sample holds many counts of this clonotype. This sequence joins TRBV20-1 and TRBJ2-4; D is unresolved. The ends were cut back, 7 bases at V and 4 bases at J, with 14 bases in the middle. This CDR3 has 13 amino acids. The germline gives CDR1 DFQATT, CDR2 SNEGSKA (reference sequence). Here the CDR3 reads CSVIRAEKNIQYF. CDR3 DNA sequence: TGCAGTGTCATAAGGGCAGAAAAAAACATTCAGTACTTC.

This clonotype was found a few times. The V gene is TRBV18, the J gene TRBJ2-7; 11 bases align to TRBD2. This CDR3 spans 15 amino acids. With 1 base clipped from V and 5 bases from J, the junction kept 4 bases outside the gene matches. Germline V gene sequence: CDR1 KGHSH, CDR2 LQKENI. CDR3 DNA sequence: TGTGCCAGCTCACCACTAGCGGGGGGGCTCGACGAGCAGTACTTC. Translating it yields CASSPLAGGLDEQYF.

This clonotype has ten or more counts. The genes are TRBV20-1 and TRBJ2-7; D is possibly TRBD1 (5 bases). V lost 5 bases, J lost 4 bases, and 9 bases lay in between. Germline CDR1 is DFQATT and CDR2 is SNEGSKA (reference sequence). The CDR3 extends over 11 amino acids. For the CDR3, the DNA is TGCAGTGCTCTCGCAGGGTACGAGCAGTACTTC. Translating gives CSALAGYEQYF.

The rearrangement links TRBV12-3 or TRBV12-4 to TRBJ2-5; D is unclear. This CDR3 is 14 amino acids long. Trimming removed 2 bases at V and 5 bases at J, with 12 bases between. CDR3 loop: CASSLMPVRETQYF. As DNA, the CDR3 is TGTGCCAGCAGTTTAATGCCAGTTCGCGAGACCCAGTACTTC.

The CDR3 protein is CASSRPLQGAGELFF. In DNA, the CDR3 is TGCGCCAGCAGCCGGCCTTTACAGGGGGCCGGGGAGCTGTTTTTT. The chain links TRBV5-1 to TRBJ2-2, with 8 nucleotides matching TRBD1. Trimming took 4 bases from V and 6 from J; bases not matched to a gene: 8. The germline V gene encodes CDR1 SGHRS and CDR2 YFSETQ. The CDR3 consists of 15 residues.

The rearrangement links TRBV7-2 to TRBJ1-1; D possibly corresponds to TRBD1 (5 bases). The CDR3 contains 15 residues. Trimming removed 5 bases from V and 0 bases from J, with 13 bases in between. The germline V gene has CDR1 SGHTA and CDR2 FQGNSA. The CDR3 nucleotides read TGTGCCAGCAGCGCCGGGGCAGGACTGAACACTGAAGCTTTCTTT. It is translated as CASSAGAGLNTEAFF.

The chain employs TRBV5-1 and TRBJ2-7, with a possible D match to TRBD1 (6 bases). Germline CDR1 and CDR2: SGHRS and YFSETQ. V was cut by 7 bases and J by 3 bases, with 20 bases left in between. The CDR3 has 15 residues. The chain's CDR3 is CASRTMTGLDYEQYF. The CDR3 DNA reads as TGCGCCAGCCGTACTATGACAGGCTTAGACTACGAGCAGTACTTC.

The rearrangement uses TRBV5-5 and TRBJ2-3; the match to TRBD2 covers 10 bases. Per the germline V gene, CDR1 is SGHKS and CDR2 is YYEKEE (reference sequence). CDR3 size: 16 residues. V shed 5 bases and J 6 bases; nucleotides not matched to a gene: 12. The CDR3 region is CASRQNLAGAGDTQYF. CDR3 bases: TGTGCCAGCAGACAGAACCTAGCGGGGGCGGGTGATACGCAGTATTTT.

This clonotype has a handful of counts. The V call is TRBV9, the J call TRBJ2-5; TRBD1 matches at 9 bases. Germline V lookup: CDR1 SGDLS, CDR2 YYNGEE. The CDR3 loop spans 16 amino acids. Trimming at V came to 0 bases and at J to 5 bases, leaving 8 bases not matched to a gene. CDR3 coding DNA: TGTGCCAGCAGCGTAGGTTGGGACAGGGATAGGGAGACCCAGTACTTC. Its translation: CASSVGWDRDRETQYF.

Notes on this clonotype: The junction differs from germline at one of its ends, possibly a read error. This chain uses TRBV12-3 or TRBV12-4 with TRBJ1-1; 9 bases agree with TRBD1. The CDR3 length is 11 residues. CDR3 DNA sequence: TGTGCCAGCAGCAGGGACAGGGAAGGTTTCTTT. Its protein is CASSRDREGFF.

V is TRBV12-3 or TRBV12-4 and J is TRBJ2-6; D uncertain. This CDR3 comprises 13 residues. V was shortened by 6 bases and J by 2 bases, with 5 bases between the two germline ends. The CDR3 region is CASRLTGANVLTF. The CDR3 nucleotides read TGTGCCAGCAGGCTAACTGGGGCCAACGTCCTGACTTTC.

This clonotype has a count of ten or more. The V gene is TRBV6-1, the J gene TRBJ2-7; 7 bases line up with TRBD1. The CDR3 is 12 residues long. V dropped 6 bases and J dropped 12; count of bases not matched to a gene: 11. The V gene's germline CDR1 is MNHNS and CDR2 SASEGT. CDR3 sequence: CASRALTGPWYV. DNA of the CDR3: TGTGCCAGCAGAGCCTTGACAGGGCCCTGGTACGTC.

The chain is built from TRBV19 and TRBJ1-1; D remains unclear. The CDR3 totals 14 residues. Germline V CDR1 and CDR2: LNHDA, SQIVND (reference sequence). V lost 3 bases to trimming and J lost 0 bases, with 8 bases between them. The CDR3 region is CASSIQVVNTEAFF. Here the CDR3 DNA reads TGTGCCAGTAGTATTCAGGTGGTGAACACTGAAGCTTTCTTT.

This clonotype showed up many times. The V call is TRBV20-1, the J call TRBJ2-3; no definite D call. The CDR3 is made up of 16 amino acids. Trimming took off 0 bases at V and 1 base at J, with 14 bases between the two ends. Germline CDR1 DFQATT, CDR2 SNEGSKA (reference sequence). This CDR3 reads CSARDPPGFGTDTQYF. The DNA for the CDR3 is TGCAGTGCTAGAGACCCCCCCGGGTTCGGCACAGATACGCAGTATTTT.

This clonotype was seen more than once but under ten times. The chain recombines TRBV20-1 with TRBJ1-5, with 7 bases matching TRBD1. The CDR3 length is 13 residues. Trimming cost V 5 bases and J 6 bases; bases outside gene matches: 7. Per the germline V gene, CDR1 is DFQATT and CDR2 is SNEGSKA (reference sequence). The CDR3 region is CSAEGGTGQPQHF. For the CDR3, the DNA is TGCAGTGCTGAAGGGGGCACGGGTCAGCCCCAGCATTTT.

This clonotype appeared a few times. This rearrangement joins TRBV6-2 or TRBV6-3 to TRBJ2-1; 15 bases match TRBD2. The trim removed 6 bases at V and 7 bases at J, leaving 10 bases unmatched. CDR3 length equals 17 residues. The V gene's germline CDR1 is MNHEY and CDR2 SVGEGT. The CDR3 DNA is TGTGCCAGCAGCCTAGGGCCGGGACTAGCGGGGGGAAATGAGCAGTTCTTC. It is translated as CASSLGPGLAGGNEQFF.

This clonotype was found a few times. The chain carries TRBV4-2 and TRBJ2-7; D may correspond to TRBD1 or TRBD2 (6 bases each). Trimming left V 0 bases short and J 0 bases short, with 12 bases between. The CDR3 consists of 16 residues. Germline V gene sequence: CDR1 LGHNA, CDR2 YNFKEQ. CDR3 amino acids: CASSQDWRGSSYEQYF. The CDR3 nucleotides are TGTGCCAGCAGCCAAGATTGGAGGGGGAGCTCCTACGAGCAGTACTTC.